This is a list of T cell receptor beta chains from one sample in a study of T cell changes during pregnancy in multiple sclerosis. Sequenced by immunoSEQ multiplex PCR; TCRdb stores in-frame clones only, minus some. Among more than 55,000 clones listed, approximately 90% were seen once. The sample in question was peripheral blood, obtained in the first trimester of pregnancy. These TCRs come from a female donor in good health, enrolled as a control in a pregnancy study. CDR3s include the opening cysteine and the closing phenylalanine or tryptophan. A D gene is named only where the DNA matches it firmly. Not all rows give a size; the values are once, few, many and, for expanded clones, a class.

clone size: .; V gene: TRBV5-6; J gene: TRBJ2-5; D gene: .; CDR3 protein: CASSSDSGKTQYF
clone size: .; V gene: TRBV5-1; J gene: TRBJ2-3; D gene: .; CDR3 protein: CASSLGDSSRGTDTQYF
clone size: .; V gene: TRBV7-2; J gene: TRBJ2-7; D gene: .; CDR3 protein: CASSARTSNPQQYF
clone size: once; V gene: TRBV15; J gene: TRBJ2-1; D gene: .; CDR3 protein: CATTLGGQGEQFF
clone size: .; V gene: TRBV7-2; J gene: TRBJ1-1; D gene: .; CDR3 protein: CASSSAARFEAFF
clone size: .; V gene: TRBV30; J gene: TRBJ1-2; D gene: TRBD1; CDR3 protein: CAWSVLSTGDGYTF
clone size: .; V gene: TRBV27; J gene: TRBJ2-3; D gene: TRBD1; CDR3 protein: CASIDRAADTQYF
clone size: few; V gene: TRBV5-1; J gene: TRBJ1-2; D gene: .; CDR3 protein: CASSLAKGWWFGYTF
clone size: .; V gene: TRBV19; J gene: TRBJ2-1; D gene: TRBD1; CDR3 protein: CASSRDRGFNEQFF
clone size: .; V gene: TRBV15; J gene: TRBJ2-5; D gene: TRBD1; CDR3 protein: CATSRFGQGETQYF
clone size: .; V gene: TRBV28; J gene: TRBJ1-1; D gene: .; CDR3 protein: CASRTQGVTEAFF
clone size: .; V gene: TRBV28; J gene: TRBJ2-3; D gene: TRBD1; CDR3 protein: CASLGPFLGQYTDTQYF
clone size: .; V gene: TRBV21-1; J gene: TRBJ1-5; D gene: .; CDR3 protein: CASSNPTATYNQPQHF
clone size: .; V gene: TRBV10-3; J gene: TRBJ2-1; D gene: .; CDR3 protein: CAISPADSSDEQFF
clone size: .; V gene: TRBV6-5; J gene: TRBJ1-1; D gene: TRBD1; CDR3 protein: CASSYRTGATEAFF
clone size: .; V gene: TRBV4-2; J gene: TRBJ2-3; D gene: .; CDR3 protein: CASSPGRADTQYF
clone size: .; V gene: TRBV7-9; J gene: TRBJ2-5; D gene: TRBD2; CDR3 protein: CASSDPDGLAGAETQYF
clone size: .; V gene: TRBV5-8; J gene: TRBJ2-7; D gene: .; CDR3 protein: CASSYRTGYEQYF
clone size: .; V gene: TRBV2; J gene: TRBJ1-2; D gene: TRBD1; CDR3 protein: CASSEDRFNYGYTF
clone size: .; V gene: TRBV6-1; J gene: TRBJ2-7; D gene: TRBD2; CDR3 protein: CASNIGLAGVYEQYF
clone size: .; V gene: TRBV10-3; J gene: TRBJ2-3; D gene: TRBD2; CDR3 protein: CAISEYQRDLDTQYF
clone size: .; V gene: TRBV2; J gene: TRBJ2-1; D gene: TRBD2; CDR3 protein: CASSGASGRYNEQFF
clone size: .; V gene: TRBV5-4; J gene: TRBJ1-3; D gene: TRBD1; CDR3 protein: CASSAPDRVGGNTIYF
clone size: once; V gene: TRBV5-1; J gene: TRBJ1-1; D gene: .; CDR3 protein: CASSSGGGNTEAFF
clone size: .; V gene: TRBV5-5; J gene: TRBJ1-1; D gene: .; CDR3 protein: CASSLVQYSEAFF
clone size: .; V gene: TRBV28; J gene: TRBJ2-7; D gene: .; CDR3 protein: CASRPFKGGAYEQYF
clone size: .; V gene: TRBV9; J gene: TRBJ2-5; D gene: TRBD2; CDR3 protein: CASSVGQGLAGGQETQYF
clone size: few; V gene: TRBV18; J gene: TRBJ2-1; D gene: .; CDR3 protein: CASSPSEVGSSYNEQFF
clone size: .; V gene: TRBV6-6; J gene: TRBJ2-5; D gene: .; CDR3 protein: CASSPQETQYF
clone size: .; V gene: TRBV6-1; J gene: TRBJ2-2; D gene: .; CDR3 protein: CASRRTELNTGELFF
clone size: .; V gene: TRBV5-1; J gene: TRBJ2-7; D gene: .; CDR3 protein: CASSLGGSVYEQYF
clone size: .; V gene: TRBV5-1; J gene: TRBJ2-7; D gene: TRBD1; CDR3 protein: CASSPGTGGGEQYF
clone size: .; V gene: TRBV19; J gene: TRBJ2-1; D gene: TRBD2; CDR3 protein: CASSIVASGNNEQFF
clone size: .; V gene: TRBV19; J gene: TRBJ2-2; D gene: .; CDR3 protein: CASSIAGNTGELFF
clone size: .; V gene: TRBV11-1; J gene: TRBJ2-7; D gene: .; CDR3 protein: CASGTGRIFDEQYF
clone size: .; V gene: TRBV10-3; J gene: TRBJ1-2; D gene: .; CDR3 protein: CAISESAGSLGYTF
clone size: .; V gene: TRBV15; J gene: TRBJ2-2; D gene: TRBD1; CDR3 protein: CATSRRDRPNTGELFF
clone size: .; V gene: TRBV18; J gene: TRBJ1-3; D gene: .; CDR3 protein: CASSPSQGSHSGNTIYF
clone size: .; V gene: TRBV19; J gene: TRBJ2-5; D gene: .; CDR3 protein: CASSITGSGETQYF
clone size: .; V gene: TRBV7-2; J gene: TRBJ2-5; D gene: .; CDR3 protein: CASSLGSFGLSETQYF
clone size: .; V gene: TRBV7-2; J gene: TRBJ2-7; D gene: TRBD2; CDR3 protein: CASSPPGLAGGMGEQYF
clone size: .; V gene: TRBV4-1; J gene: TRBJ2-1; D gene: TRBD2; CDR3 protein: CASSQSGLAGGSEQFF
clone size: .; V gene: TRBV15; J gene: TRBJ2-7; D gene: TRBD2; CDR3 protein: CATSREPGLAGPYEQYF
clone size: .; V gene: TRBV2; J gene: TRBJ1-6; D gene: .; CDR3 protein: CAGTRGGWNSPLHF
clone size: .; V gene: TRBV4-1; J gene: TRBJ2-2; D gene: TRBD2; CDR3 protein: CASSQVASGSGELFF
clone size: .; V gene: TRBV11-2; J gene: TRBJ2-5; D gene: .; CDR3 protein: CASSFGTNQETQYF
clone size: .; V gene: TRBV9; J gene: TRBJ2-7; D gene: TRBD1; CDR3 protein: CASSGQQGASAYEQYF
clone size: once; V gene: TRBV6-6; J gene: TRBJ2-5; D gene: .; CDR3 protein: CASSPQGKETQYF
clone size: .; V gene: TRBV15; J gene: TRBJ1-5; D gene: .; CDR3 protein: CATRLGPNNQPQHF
clone size: .; V gene: TRBV19; J gene: TRBJ2-3; D gene: TRBD1; CDR3 protein: CASSKYRGPDTQYF
clone size: .; V gene: TRBV2; J gene: TRBJ2-5; D gene: .; CDR3 protein: CASSPGKGVETQYF
clone size: once; V gene: TRBV19; J gene: TRBJ2-1; D gene: TRBD1; CDR3 protein: CASSPEVGTGGNEQFF
clone size: .; V gene: TRBV2; J gene: TRBJ1-2; D gene: TRBD1; CDR3 protein: CASSDGGGASPKYGYTF
clone size: .; V gene: TRBV5-1; J gene: TRBJ2-7; D gene: .; CDR3 protein: CASSLVASHDEQYF
clone size: .; V gene: TRBV19; J gene: TRBJ2-2; D gene: TRBD2; CDR3 protein: CASTPGGGRTGELFF
clone size: .; V gene: TRBV9; J gene: TRBJ1-2; D gene: .; CDR3 protein: CASSPVSVYGYTF
clone size: .; V gene: TRBV4-2; J gene: TRBJ2-7; D gene: .; CDR3 protein: CASSQMDGSGSNEQYF
clone size: .; V gene: TRBV19; J gene: TRBJ2-5; D gene: .; CDR3 protein: CASSPGRGSQQETQYF
clone size: .; V gene: TRBV28; J gene: TRBJ2-2; D gene: .; CDR3 protein: CASKGAPGELFF
clone size: .; V gene: TRBV15; J gene: TRBJ2-1; D gene: .; CDR3 protein: CATSRDGQIYNEQFF